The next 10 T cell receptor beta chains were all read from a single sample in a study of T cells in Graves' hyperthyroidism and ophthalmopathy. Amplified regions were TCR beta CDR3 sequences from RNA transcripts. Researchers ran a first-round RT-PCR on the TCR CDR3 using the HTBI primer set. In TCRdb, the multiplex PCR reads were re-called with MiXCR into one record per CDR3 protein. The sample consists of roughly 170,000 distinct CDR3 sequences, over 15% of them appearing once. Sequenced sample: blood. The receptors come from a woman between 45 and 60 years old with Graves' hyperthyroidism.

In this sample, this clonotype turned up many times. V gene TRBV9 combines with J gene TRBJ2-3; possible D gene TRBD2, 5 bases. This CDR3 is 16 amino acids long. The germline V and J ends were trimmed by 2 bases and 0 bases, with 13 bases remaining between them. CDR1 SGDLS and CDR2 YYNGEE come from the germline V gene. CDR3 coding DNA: TGTGCCAGCAGCGTCCATAGCGTCTCTAGCACAGATACGCAGTATTTT. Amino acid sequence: CASSVHSVSSTDTQYF.

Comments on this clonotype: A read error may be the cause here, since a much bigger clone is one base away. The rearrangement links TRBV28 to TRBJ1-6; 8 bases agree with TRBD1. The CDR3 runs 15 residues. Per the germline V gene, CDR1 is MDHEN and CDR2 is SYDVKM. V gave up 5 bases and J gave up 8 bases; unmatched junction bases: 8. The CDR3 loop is CASSDLTTGDSPLHF. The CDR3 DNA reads TGTGCCAGCAGTGACCTCACGACAGGGGATTCACCCCTCCACTTT. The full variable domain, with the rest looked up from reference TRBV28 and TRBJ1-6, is DVKVTQSSRYLVKRTGEKVFLECVQDMDHENMFWYRQDPGLGLRLIYFSYDVKMKEKGDIPEGYSVSREKKERFSLILESASTNQTSMYLCASSDLTTGDSPLHFGNGTRLTVT.

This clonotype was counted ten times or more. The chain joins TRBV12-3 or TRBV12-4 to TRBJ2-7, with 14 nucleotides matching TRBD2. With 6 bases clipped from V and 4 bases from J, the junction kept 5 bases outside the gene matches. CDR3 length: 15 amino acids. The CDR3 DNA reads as TGTGCCAGCAGCCCGACTAGCGGGGGGGTGTACGAGCAGTACTTC. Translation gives CASSPTSGGVYEQYF.

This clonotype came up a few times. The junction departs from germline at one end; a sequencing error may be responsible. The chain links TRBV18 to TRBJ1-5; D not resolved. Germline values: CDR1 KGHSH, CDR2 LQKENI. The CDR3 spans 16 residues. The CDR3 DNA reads TGTGCCAGCTCACCAGGGGTCGGAACTAGCGATCAGCCCCAGCATTTT. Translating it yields CASSPGVGTSDQPQHF.

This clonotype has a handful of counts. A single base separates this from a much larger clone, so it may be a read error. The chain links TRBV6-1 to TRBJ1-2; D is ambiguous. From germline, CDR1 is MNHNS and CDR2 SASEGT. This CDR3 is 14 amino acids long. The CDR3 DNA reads TGTGCCAGCATCCTAACAAAGCTTAACTATGGCTGCACCTTC. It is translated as CASILTKLNYGCTF.

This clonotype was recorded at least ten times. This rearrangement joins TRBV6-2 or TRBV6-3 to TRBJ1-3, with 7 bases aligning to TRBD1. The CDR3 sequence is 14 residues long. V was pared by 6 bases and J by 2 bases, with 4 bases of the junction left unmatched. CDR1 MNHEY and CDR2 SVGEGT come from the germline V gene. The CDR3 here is CASRYTGAGNTIYF. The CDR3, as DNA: TGTGCCAGCAGATACACAGGGGCTGGAAACACCATATATTTT.

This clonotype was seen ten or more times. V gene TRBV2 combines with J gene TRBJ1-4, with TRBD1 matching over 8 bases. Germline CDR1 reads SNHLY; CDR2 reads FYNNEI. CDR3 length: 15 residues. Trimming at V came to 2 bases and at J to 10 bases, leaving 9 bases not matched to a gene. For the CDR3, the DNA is TGTGCCAGCAGTGAATCGGGACAGGCCGGAGGAAAACTGTTTTTT. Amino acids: CASSESGQAGGKLFF.

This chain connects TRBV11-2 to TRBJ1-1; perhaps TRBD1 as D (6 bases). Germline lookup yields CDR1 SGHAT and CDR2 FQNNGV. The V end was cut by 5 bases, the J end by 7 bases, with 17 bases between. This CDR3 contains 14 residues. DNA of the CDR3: TGTGCCAGCAGCCCAATGAGAGAGGGGGTTGAAGCTTTCTTT. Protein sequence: CASSPMREGVEAFF.

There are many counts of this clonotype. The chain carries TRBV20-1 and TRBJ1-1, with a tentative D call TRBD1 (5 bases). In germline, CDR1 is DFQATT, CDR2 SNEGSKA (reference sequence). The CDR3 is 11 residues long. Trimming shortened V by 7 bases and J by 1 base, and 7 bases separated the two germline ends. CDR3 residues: CSVTGNTEAFF. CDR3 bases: TGCAGTGTTACAGGGAACACTGAAGCTTTCTTT.

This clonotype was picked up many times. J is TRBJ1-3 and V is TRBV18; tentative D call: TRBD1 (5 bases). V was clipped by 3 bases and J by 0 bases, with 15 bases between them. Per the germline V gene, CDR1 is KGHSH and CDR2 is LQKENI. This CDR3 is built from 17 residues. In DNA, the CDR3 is TGTGCCAGCTCACCCGCACTCGGGGGGAGCTCTGGAAACACCATATATTTT. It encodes CASSPALGGSSGNTIYF.